Below are 24 T cell receptor beta chains sequenced from a single sample in a study of T cell responses to AZD1222 COVID-19 vaccine. Libraries were prepared by immunoSEQ multiplex PCR; TCRdb keeps only in-frame clonotypes and omits some of them. The sample yields roughly 120,000 clones, roughly 93% seen once. The starting material was peripheral blood, obtained on day 0 of AZD1222 vaccination. These receptors all stem from an adult in good health.

The chain links TRBV6-5 to TRBJ2-7, with D maybe TRBD1 (6 bases). This CDR3 region has 13 residues. Germline V gene data show CDR1 as MNHEY and CDR2 as SVGAGI. V was cut by 6 bases and J by 0 bases, with 9 bases left in between. DNA for the CDR3: TGTGCCAGCAGCCACAGGGCCTCCTACGAGCAGTACTTC. Its protein product is CASSHRASYEQYF.

Only one count was recorded for this clone. In DNA form, the CDR3 reads TGTGCCAGCAGCCTTACAGATAATGAGCAGTTCTTC. Its protein is CASSLTDNEQFF. The chain carries TRBV12-3 or TRBV12-4 and TRBJ2-1; D is uncertain. Trimming left V 6 bases short and J 7 bases short, with 10 bases between. CDR3 length: 12 amino acids.

This clone appeared a few times. This sequence joins TRBV28 and TRBJ1-1; weak D call: TRBD1 (6 bases). Trimming removed 2 bases from V and 1 base from J, with 8 bases in between. CDR3 length: 14 residues. The V gene's germline CDR1 is MDHEN and CDR2 SYDVKM. CDR3 nucleotide sequence: TGTGCCAGCAGTTTAGGACAGTGGAACACTGAAGCTTTCTTT. Translating it yields CASSLGQWNTEAFF.

This rearrangement joins TRBV30 to TRBJ2-7; possible D gene TRBD2, 6 bases. CDR3 length: 16 residues. CDR1 is GTSNPN and CDR2 is SVGIG in the germline V gene (reference sequence). Trimming took off 1 base at V and 5 bases at J, with 21 bases between the two ends. This CDR3 is CAWSASPGRRRDEQYF. In DNA, the CDR3 is TGTGCCTGGAGTGCTTCACCGGGACGGAGGAGGGACGAGCAGTACTTC. The whole variable domain, remainder taken from reference TRBV30 and TRBJ2-7, is SQTIHQWPATLVQPVGSPLSLECTVEGTSNPNLYWYRQAAGRGLQLLFYSVGIGQISSEVPQNLSASRPQDRQFILSSKKLLLSDSGFYLCAWSASPGRRRDEQYFGPGTRLTVT.

The V and J genes are TRBV6-5 and TRBJ2-2, with 7 bases fitting TRBD1. The V gene's germline CDR1 is MNHEY and CDR2 SVGAGI. CDR3 size: 14 residues. Unmatched junction bases numbered 6, after V lost 6 bases and J lost 5 bases. DNA for the CDR3: TGTGCCAGCAGACCTGACAGGGTGACCGGGGAGCTGTTTTTT. Its protein product is CASRPDRVTGELFF.

V is TRBV4-3 and J is TRBJ1-2; D is uncertain. Between the trimmed V and J ends, which lost 1 base and 0 bases, there was a span of 3 bases. The V gene's germline CDR1 is LGHNA and CDR2 YSLEER. The CDR3 extends over 13 amino acids. CDR3: CASSQGANYGYTF. The CDR3 nucleotides are TGCGCCAGCAGCCAAGGGGCTAACTATGGCTACACCTTC.

The chain uses TRBV5-5 and TRBJ2-7; no clear D gene. V shed 7 bases and J shed 5 bases, with 7 bases lying between them. From germline, CDR1 is SGHKS and CDR2 YYEKEE (reference sequence). The CDR3 covers 10 residues. The CDR3 coding sequence is TGTGCCAGCCAAGGCCACGAGCAGTACTTC. It translates to CASQGHEQYF.

This chain joins TRBV6-1 and TRBJ1-4; D is uncertain. Trimming stripped 2 bases from V and 8 bases from J, with 9 bases between. Germline loops: CDR1 MNHNS, CDR2 SASEGT. This CDR3 is 13 amino acids long. DNA of the CDR3: TGTGCCAGCAGTGAAATCGGAGGGGAAAAACTGTTTTTT. This sequence encodes CASSEIGGEKLFF.

The V gene is TRBV14, the J gene TRBJ2-1, with TRBD2 as a possible D gene (5 bases). V lost 0 bases, J lost 4 bases, and 16 bases lay in between. The V gene's germline CDR1 is SGHDN and CDR2 FVKESK. The CDR3 totals 17 residues. CDR3 sequence (DNA): TGTGCCAGCAGCCAAGAGATGAGAACTAGACGATACAATGAGCAGTTCTTC. Translation: CASSQEMRTRRYNEQFF. Filled out from reference TRBV14 and TRBJ2-1, the complete variable domain reads EAGVTQFPSHSVIEKGQTVTLRCDPISGHDNLYWYRRVMGKEIKFLLHFVKESKQDESGMPNNRFLAERTGGTYSTLKVQPAELEDSGVYFCASSQEMRTRRYNEQFFGPGTRLTVL.

The gene calls are TRBV5-6 and TRBJ1-5; TRBD1 agrees at 7 bases. Trimming at V came to 4 bases and at J to 0 bases, leaving 4 bases not matched to a gene. This CDR3 comprises 15 residues. Germline values: CDR1 SGHDT, CDR2 YYEEEE. For the CDR3, the DNA is TGTGCCAGCAGCCGGGGACAGTTTAGCAATCAGCCCCAGCATTTT. It is translated as CASSRGQFSNQPQHF.

This chain connects TRBV27 to TRBJ2-3, with 12 bases that match TRBD2. The V segment lost 8 bases and the J segment 2 bases; nucleotides outside the gene matches: 2. Germline CDR1 MNHEY, CDR2 SMNVEV (reference sequence). The CDR3 runs 14 residues. The CDR3 DNA is TGTGCCAGCGGACTAGCGGGAACCACAGATACGCAGTATTTT. This translates into CASGLAGTTDTQYF.

The CDR3 DNA follows: TGTGCCAGCTCCTCATCCCTGGCTAGCGGGACAGATACGCAGTATTTT. Protein product: CASSSSLASGTDTQYF. The chain has TRBV18 and TRBJ2-3, with 8 nucleotides matching TRBD2. The CDR3 totals 16 residues. The J segment lost 3 bases and the V segment lost 6 bases, leaving 11 bases of the junction unmatched. Germline loops: CDR1 KGHSH, CDR2 LQKENI.

This chain joins TRBV28 and TRBJ1-4, with D perhaps matching TRBD1 (5 bases). The V gene lost 10 bases and the J gene lost 1 base, with 13 bases spanning the gap. This CDR3 spans 14 amino acids. Looked up from germline, CDR1 is MDHEN and CDR2 is SYDVKM. The CDR3, as DNA: TGTGCCACCATTCCGGGGGAAACTAATGAAAAACTGTTTTTT. The encoded protein is CATIPGETNEKLFF.

This chain connects TRBV27 to TRBJ1-1, with unresolved D. Germline CDR1 and CDR2: MNHEY and SMNVEV (reference sequence). The CDR3 covers 12 residues. Trimming left V 4 bases short and J 4 bases short, with 7 bases between. CDR3 protein: CASSSGLTEAFF. The CDR3 DNA reads TGTGCCAGCAGTTCCGGGCTCACTGAAGCTTTCTTT.

The chain uses TRBV7-8 and TRBJ2-5; a weak D match, TRBD1 (5 bases). CDR3 length equals 11 residues. V lost 7 bases and J lost 5, with 8 bases in between. Germline V gene lookup returns CDR1 SGHVS and CDR2 FQNEAQ. CDR3 protein: CASTPGETQYF. For the CDR3, the DNA is TGTGCCAGCACCCCAGGGGAGACCCAGTACTTC.

The V call is TRBV27, the J call TRBJ2-1; D unresolved. The germline V gene encodes CDR1 MNHEY and CDR2 SMNVEV (reference sequence). CDR3 length: 17 residues. V was clipped by 4 bases and J by 9 bases, with 25 bases between them. CDR3 in amino acids: CASSSINNSRYSPEQFF. The DNA of the CDR3 is TGTGCCAGCAGTTCCATTAACAATAGCCGATACTCTCCTGAGCAGTTCTTC.

The chain uses TRBV21-1 and TRBJ2-7; TRBD2, the table's D call, was not compared with the DNA. TRBV21-1 has pseudogene status. The CDR3 runs 13 residues. CDR3 sequence: CASRAGSSYEQYF. For the CDR3, the DNA is TGTGCCAGCCGGGCGGGTTCTTCCTACGAGCAGTACTTC.

The V call is TRBV15, the J call TRBJ1-5, with a tentative D call TRBD1 (5 bases). The length of the CDR3 is 14 residues. With 0 bases removed from V and 4 bases from J, the gap between germline ends came to 7 bases. Germline V gene sequence: CDR1 LNHNV, CDR2 YYDKDF (reference sequence). The CDR3 spells CATSREGVNQPQHF. CDR3 bases: TGTGCCACCAGCAGAGAAGGGGTGAATCAGCCCCAGCATTTT. The whole variable domain, filled in from reference TRBV15 and TRBJ1-5, reads DAMVIQNPRYQVTQFGKPVTLSCSQTLNHNVMYWYQQKSSQAPKLLFHYYDKDFNNEADTPDNFQSRRPNTSFCFLDIRSPGLGDTAMYLCATSREGVNQPQHFGDGTRLSIL.

The chain uses TRBV7-8 and TRBJ2-2; weak D call: TRBD2 (6 bases). The V gene lost 0 bases and the J gene lost 0 bases, with 8 bases spanning the gap. Germline V CDR1 and CDR2: SGHVS, FQNEAQ. The CDR3 totals 16 residues. The CDR3 sequence is CASSLAVAANTGELFF. CDR3 bases: TGTGCCAGCAGCTTAGCGGTAGCGGCGAACACCGGGGAGCTGTTTTTT.

The genes are TRBV6-5 and TRBJ1-5, with D perhaps matching TRBD1 (6 bases). V was trimmed by 7 bases and J by 2 bases, leaving 15 bases between them. This CDR3 is built from 15 residues. Germline CDR1 is MNHEY and CDR2 is SVGAGI. DNA for the CDR3: TGTGCCAGCACCGGACAGATTGGCGGCAATCAGCCCCAGCATTTT. Translated: CASTGQIGGNQPQHF.

This clone was seen once. The CDR3 DNA reads as TGTGCCTGGAGTGTGGAGACCCAGTACTTC. Translated: CAWSVETQYF. The chain uses TRBV30 and TRBJ2-5; D gene ambiguous. With 0 bases removed from V and 5 bases from J, the gap between germline ends came to 1 base. The CDR3 extends over 10 amino acids. The germline V gene encodes CDR1 GTSNPN and CDR2 SVGIG (reference sequence).

The CDR3 region has the DNA TGCACCAGCAGCCAGACAGGGAGGGCTCAGCCCCAGCATTTT. Its translation: CTSSQTGRAQPQHF. V and J are TRBV1 and TRBJ1-5. TRBV1 corresponds to a pseudogene. This CDR3 comprises 14 residues.

The CDR3 nucleotides are TGTGCCAGTAGTCAACAGGCATCCTCTGGAAACACCATATATTTT. Its translation is CASSQQASSGNTIYF. This rearrangement joins TRBV19 to TRBJ1-3, with TRBD1 as a possible D gene (5 bases). V was trimmed by 5 bases and J by 0 bases, leaving 11 bases between them. The CDR3 totals 15 residues. CDR1 is LNHDA, CDR2 SQIVND, per germline (reference sequence).

The chain is built from TRBV18 and TRBJ1-4; a weak D match, TRBD1 (6 bases). CDR3 length: 15 residues. V was cut by 4 bases and J by 5 bases, with 14 bases left in between. Germline lookup yields CDR1 KGHSH and CDR2 LQKENI. The CDR3 coding sequence is TGTGCCAGCTCACTAACCCGGACAGAAAATGAAAAACTGTTTTTT. Its translation is CASSLTRTENEKLFF.